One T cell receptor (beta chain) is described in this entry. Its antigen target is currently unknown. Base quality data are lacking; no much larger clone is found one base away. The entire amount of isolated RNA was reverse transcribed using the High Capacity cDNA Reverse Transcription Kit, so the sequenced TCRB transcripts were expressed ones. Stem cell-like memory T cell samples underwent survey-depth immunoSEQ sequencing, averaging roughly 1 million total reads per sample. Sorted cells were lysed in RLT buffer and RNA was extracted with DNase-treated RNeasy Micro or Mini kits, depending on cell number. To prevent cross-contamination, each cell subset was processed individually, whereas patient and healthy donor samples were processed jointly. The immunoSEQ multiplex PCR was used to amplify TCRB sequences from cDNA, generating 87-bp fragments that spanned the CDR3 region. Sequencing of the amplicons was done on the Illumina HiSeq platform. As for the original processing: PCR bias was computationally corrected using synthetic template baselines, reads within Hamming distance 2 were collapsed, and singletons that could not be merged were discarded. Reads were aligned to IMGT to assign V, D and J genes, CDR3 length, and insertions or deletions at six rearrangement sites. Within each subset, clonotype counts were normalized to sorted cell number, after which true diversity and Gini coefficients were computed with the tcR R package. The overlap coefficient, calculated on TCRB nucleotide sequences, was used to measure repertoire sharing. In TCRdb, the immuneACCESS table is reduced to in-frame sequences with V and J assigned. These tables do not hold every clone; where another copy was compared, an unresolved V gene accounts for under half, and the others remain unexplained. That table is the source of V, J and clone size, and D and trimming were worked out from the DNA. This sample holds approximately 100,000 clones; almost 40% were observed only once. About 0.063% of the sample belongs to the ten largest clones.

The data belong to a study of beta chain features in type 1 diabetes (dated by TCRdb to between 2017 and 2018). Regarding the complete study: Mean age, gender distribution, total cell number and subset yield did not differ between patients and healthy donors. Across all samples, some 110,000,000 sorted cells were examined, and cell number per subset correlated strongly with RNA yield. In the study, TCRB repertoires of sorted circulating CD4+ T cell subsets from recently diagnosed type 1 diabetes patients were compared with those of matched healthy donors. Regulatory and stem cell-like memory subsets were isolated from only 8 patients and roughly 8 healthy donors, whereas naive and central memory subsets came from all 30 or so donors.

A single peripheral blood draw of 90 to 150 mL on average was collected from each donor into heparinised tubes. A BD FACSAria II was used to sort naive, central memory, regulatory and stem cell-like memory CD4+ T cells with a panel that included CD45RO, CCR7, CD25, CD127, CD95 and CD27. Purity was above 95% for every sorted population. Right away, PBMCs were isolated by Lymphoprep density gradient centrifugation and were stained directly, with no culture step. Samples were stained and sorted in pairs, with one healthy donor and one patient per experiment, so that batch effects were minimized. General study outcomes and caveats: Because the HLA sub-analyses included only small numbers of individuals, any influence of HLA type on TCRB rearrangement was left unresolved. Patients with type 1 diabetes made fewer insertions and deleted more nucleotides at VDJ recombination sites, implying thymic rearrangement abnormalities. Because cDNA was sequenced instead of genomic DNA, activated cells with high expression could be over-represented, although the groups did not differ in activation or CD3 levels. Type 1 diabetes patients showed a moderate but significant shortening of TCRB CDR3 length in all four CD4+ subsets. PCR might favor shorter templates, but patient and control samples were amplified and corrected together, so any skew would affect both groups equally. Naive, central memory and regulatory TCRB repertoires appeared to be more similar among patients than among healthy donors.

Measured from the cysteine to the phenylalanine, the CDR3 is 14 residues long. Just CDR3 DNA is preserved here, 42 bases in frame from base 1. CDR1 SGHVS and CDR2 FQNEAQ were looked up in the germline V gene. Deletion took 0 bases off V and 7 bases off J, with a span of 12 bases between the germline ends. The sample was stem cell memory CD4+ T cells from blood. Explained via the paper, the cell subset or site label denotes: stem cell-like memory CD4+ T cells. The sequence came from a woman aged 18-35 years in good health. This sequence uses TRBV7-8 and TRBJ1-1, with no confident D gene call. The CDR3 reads CASSLAGFKLEAFF. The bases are TGTGCCAGCAGCTTAGCCGGGTTTAAACTTGAAGCTTTCTTT.